This TCR beta chain was found in a study of CD8+ T cells in alopecia areata. Study-level background: Scoring of severity for treated patients was based on percentage of affected scalp area. Overall study results and limits: Scalp clonality decreased significantly with tofacitinib, and so did expanded CD8+ clones among the top 100. Higher clonality than in normal scalp was seen in lesional scalp, especially alopecia totalis/universalis.

The V gene lost 0 bases and the J gene lost 13 bases, with 13 bases spanning the gap. The germline gives CDR1 LGHNA, CDR2 YSLEER. The CDR3 spans 13 residues. Indicated treatment: oral pan-JAK inhibitor, 5-10 mg twice daily. Researchers gathered lesional scalp punch biopsies and peripheral blood from patients with alopecia areata. After isolation, RNA underwent reverse transcription to generate cDNA as the sequencing template. The table came from immunoSEQ multiplex PCR; TCRdb's copy has only in-frame clones and leaves some out. The table shows 200,000 to 250,000 clones, with under 75% occurring only once. About this clone: The antigen remains unidentified.

The sequence came from a human donor with alopecia areata. The V gene is TRBV4-3, the J gene TRBJ2-1, with unresolved D. The sequencing here drew on CD4+ T cells sorted from blood, taken at week 4, from a patient treated with tofacitinib. For the CDR3, the DNA is TGCGCCAGCAGCCAAGAAGTAGCCGCCACCCAGTTCTTC. As protein: CASSQEVAATQFF.